The 16 T cell receptor beta chains listed next were all sequenced from one sample in a study of T cells in Graves' hyperthyroidism and ophthalmopathy. TCR beta CDR3 sequences were amplified from RNA transcripts. With the HTBI primer set, the TCR CDR3 went through a first round of RT-PCR. TCRdb reanalysed the multiplex PCR reads using MiXCR and keeps one entry per CDR3 protein. The table lists hundreds of thousands of distinct CDR3 sequences, 14% of them singletons. Sequencing was done on a sample of blood. These receptors were taken from a woman aged 25 to 39 with Graves' hyperthyroidism that later progressed to Graves' ophthalmopathy.

This clonotype has a handful of counts. V usage is TRBV10-3 and J usage is TRBJ1-5, with D unclear. Trimming took 4 bases from V and 5 from J, leaving 12 bases between them. Germline V CDR1 and CDR2: ENHRY, SYGVKD. The CDR3 is 14 amino acids. CDR3 protein: CAISAIDGDQPQHF. CDR3 in DNA: TGTGCCATCAGTGCCATCGATGGGGATCAGCCCCAGCATTTT.

This clonotype was seen many times. V usage is TRBV9 and J usage is TRBJ2-1, with 8 bases matching TRBD1. With V trimmed by 6 bases and J by 2 bases, 4 bases remained unmatched. The CDR3 length is 14 residues. Germline V CDR1 and CDR2: SGDLS, YYNGEE. CDR3 amino acids: CASKGTGPYNEQFF. The CDR3, as DNA: TGTGCCAGCAAAGGGACAGGACCCTACAATGAGCAGTTCTTC.

The chain employs TRBV19 and TRBJ1-3; D gene unclear. This CDR3 has 14 residues. Germline values: CDR1 LNHDA, CDR2 SQIVND (reference sequence). The germline V and J ends were trimmed by 5 bases and 0 bases, with 8 bases remaining between them. The CDR3 spells CASSWLYSGNTIYF. The CDR3 nucleotides read TGTGCCAGTAGTTGGCTTTACTCTGGAAACACCATATATTTT.

The chain recombines TRBV10-3 with TRBJ2-3; possible D gene TRBD2, 6 bases. Germline V gene sequence: CDR1 ENHRY, CDR2 SYGVKD. The CDR3 covers 15 residues. Trimming took 0 bases from V and 6 from J, leaving 13 bases between them. CDR3 residues: CAISESPTRIDTQYF. The CDR3 DNA is TGTGCCATCAGTGAGTCCCCGACTAGGATCGATACGCAGTATTTT.

This clonotype was found many times. V is TRBV27 and J is TRBJ1-1; 7 bases agree with TRBD1. The germline gives CDR1 MNHEY, CDR2 SMNVEV (reference sequence). The V segment lost 5 bases and the J segment 3 bases; nucleotides outside the gene matches: 9. The CDR3 is made up of 15 amino acids. CDR3 DNA: TGTGCCAGCAGTGGCTCGACAGGGCAGGACACTGAAGCTTTCTTT. Protein: CASSGSTGQDTEAFF.

This clonotype was recorded at least ten times. The rearrangement joins TRBV14 to TRBJ2-7; TRBD1 agrees at 11 bases. Germline V lookup: CDR1 SGHDN, CDR2 FVKESK. V gave up 4 bases and J gave up 3 bases; unmatched junction bases: 5. This CDR3 region has 15 residues. CDR3 sequence reads: CASSLGQGAGYEQYF. In nucleotides, the CDR3 is TGTGCCAGCAGCCTTGGACAGGGGGCGGGCTACGAGCAGTACTTC.

This clonotype was seen more than once but under ten times. The gene calls are TRBV13 and TRBJ2-7, with D possibly being TRBD1 or TRBD2 (5 bases each). The CDR3 is made up of 14 amino acids. Germline CDR1 and CDR2: PRHDT and FYEKMQ (reference sequence). V lost 5 bases and J lost 3, with 14 bases in between. Here the CDR3 DNA reads TGTGCCAGCAGCCTCAGGGACCGCCGCTACGAGCAGTACTTC. As protein: CASSLRDRRYEQYF.

This clonotype occurred many times. Here the CDR3 DNA reads TGTGCCAGCAGGGCTAGCAGTGAGAACTATGGCTACACCTTC. It translates to CASRASSENYGYTF. The V gene is TRBV28, the J gene TRBJ1-2; D remains unclear. The CDR3 loop spans 14 amino acids. V was shortened by 6 bases and J by 2 bases, with 13 bases between the two germline ends. Germline-derived CDR1 and CDR2 are MDHEN and SYDVKM.

This clonotype was seen many times. CDR3 loop: CASSLHMGYTF. CDR3 nucleotide sequence: TGTGCCAGCAGTTTACATATGGGCTACACCTTC. The chain couples TRBV27 to TRBJ1-2; D ambiguous. Germline loops: CDR1 MNHEY, CDR2 SMNVEV (reference sequence). Trimming stripped 2 bases from V and 8 bases from J, with 6 bases between. The CDR3 is 11 amino acids.

In its sample, this clonotype was seen many times. J is TRBJ2-7 and V is TRBV19, with 10 bases identical to TRBD1. The CDR3 runs to 14 residues. The junction had 5 bases not matched to a gene; V was cut back by 5 bases and J by 4 bases. Germline CDR1 LNHDA, CDR2 SQIVND (reference sequence). CDR3 in DNA: TGTGCCAGTAGTGTCCCGGGACAGGGGTACGAGCAGTACTTC. It is translated as CASSVPGQGYEQYF.

This clonotype was recorded a few times. The chain couples TRBV6-2 or TRBV6-3 to TRBJ2-3, with 9 bases identical to TRBD1. CDR3 size: 18 residues. V was clipped by 6 bases and J by 0 bases; unmatched bases: 13. CDR1 and CDR2 (germline): MNHEY, SVGEGT. The CDR3 region has the DNA TGTGCCAGCAGCTCCGGGGACAGGGCAAGGCCTAGCACAGATACGCAGTATTTT. This gives the protein CASSSGDRARPSTDTQYF.

This clonotype was seen repeatedly, ten times or more. The gene calls are TRBV6-1 and TRBJ2-3, with 8 bases identical to TRBD2. Trimming cost V 6 bases and J 2 bases; bases outside gene matches: 10. Germline values: CDR1 MNHNS, CDR2 SASEGT. The CDR3 is 16 residues long. CDR3 amino acids: CASRGGTGGVTDTQYF. The CDR3 nucleotides are TGTGCCAGCAGAGGGGGTACGGGAGGGGTCACAGATACGCAGTATTTT.

This clonotype was recorded at least ten times. The chain couples TRBV24-1 to TRBJ2-3, with D unclear. CDR1 is KGHDR, CDR2 SFDVKD, per germline. The CDR3 extends over 16 amino acids. The V end lost 4 bases, the J end lost 0 bases, and 13 bases lay between the germline ends. CDR3 amino acids: CATSDRRTPSTDTQYF. The CDR3, as DNA: TGTGCCACCAGTGACCGCCGGACCCCTAGCACAGATACGCAGTATTTT.

There are a few counts of this clonotype. Germline is not matched at one junction end, which may reflect a read error. The chain combines TRBV7-9 with TRBJ2-7; 10 bases map to TRBD1. This CDR3 has 15 amino acids. From germline, CDR1 is SEHNR and CDR2 FQNEAQ (reference sequence). The CDR3 nucleotides are TGCGCCAGCAGCCCTTGGACAGGGGGGAGTGACGAGCAGTACTTC. It specifies CASSPWTGGSDEQYF.

This clonotype has at least ten counts. The chain couples TRBV6-2 or TRBV6-3 to TRBJ2-4; D gene ambiguous. The germline CDR1 and CDR2 sequences are MNHEY and SVGEGT. The CDR3 has 17 amino acids. The ends were cut back, 0 bases at V and 1 base at J, with 13 bases in the middle. The chain's CDR3 is CASSYSRTPWAKNIQYF. Written as DNA, the CDR3 is TGTGCCAGCAGTTACTCGCGGACCCCCTGGGCCAAAAACATTCAGTACTTC.

This rearrangement joins TRBV24-1 to TRBJ2-7; possible D gene TRBD2, 6 bases. The DNA end is a closer match to TRBJ2-1, so the J assignment may be wrong. The CDR3 spans 11 residues. CDR1 is KGHDR, CDR2 SFDVKD, per germline. The CDR3 region is CATGTVYEQFF. The CDR3, as DNA: TGTGCCACCGGGACTGTCTACGAGCAGTTCTTC.